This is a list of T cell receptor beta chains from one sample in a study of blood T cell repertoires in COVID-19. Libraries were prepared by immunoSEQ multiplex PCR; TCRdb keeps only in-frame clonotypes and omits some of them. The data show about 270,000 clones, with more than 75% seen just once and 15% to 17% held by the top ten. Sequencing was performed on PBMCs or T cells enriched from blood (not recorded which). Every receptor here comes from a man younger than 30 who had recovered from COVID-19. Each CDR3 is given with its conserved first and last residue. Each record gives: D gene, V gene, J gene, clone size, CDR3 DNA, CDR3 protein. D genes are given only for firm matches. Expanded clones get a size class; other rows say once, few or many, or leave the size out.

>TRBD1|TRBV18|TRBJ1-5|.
TGTGCCAGCTCACCACTACAGGGGGTAGAGCAGCCCCAGCATTTT
CASSPLQGVEQPQHF
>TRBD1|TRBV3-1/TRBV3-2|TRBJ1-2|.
TGTGCCAGCAGCCAACTGGACAGGGAAGATGGCTACACCTTC
CASSQLDREDGYTF
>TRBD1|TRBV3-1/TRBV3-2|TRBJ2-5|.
TGTGCCAGCAGCCCCTCGACAGGGGGCGGCTGGGAGACCCAGTACTTC
CASSPSTGGGWETQYF
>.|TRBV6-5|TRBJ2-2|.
TGTGCCTCACCGGGGGTGTATGACGGCGGGGAGCTGTTTTTT
CASPGVYDGGELFF
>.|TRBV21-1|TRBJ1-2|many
TGTGCCAGCAGCAATGCGAGGGTATGGGTTAACTATGGCTACACCTTC
CASSNARVWVNYGYTF
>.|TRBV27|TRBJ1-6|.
TGTGCCAGCAGGACCGGGATTAGTTATTCACCCCTCCACTTT
CASRTGISYSPLHF
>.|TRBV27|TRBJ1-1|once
TGTGCCAGCAGTCGAGTCAGGGGAGGGGACACTGAAGCTTTCTTT
CASSRVRGGDTEAFF
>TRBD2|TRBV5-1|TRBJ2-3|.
TGCGCCAGCAGCTTGGGGCTAGCGGGTCGCACAGATACGCAGTATTTT
CASSLGLAGRTDTQYF
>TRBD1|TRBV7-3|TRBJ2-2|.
TGTGCCAGCAGCTTTGGGACAGATACGTATACCGGGGAGCTGTTTTTT
CASSFGTDTYTGELFF
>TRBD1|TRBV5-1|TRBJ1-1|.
TGCGCCAGCAGCTTGACTCTCGGGACAGGTTTCCCGAACACTGAAGCTTTCTTT
CASSLTLGTGFPNTEAFF
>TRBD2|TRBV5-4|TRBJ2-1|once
TGTGCCAGCAGCTTCCGAGCGGGAGTTTCGAATGAGCAGTTCTTC
CASSFRAGVSNEQFF
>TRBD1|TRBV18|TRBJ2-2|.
TGTGCCAGCTCGCGACAGGGGCCGAACACCGGGGAGCTGTTTTTT
CASSRQGPNTGELFF
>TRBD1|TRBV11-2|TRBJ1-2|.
TGTGCCAGCAGCTTAGTCGGGACAGGGGTTCACTATGGCTACACCTTC
CASSLVGTGVHYGYTF
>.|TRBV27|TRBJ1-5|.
TGTGCCAGCAGTTTATCCAGGGGTAGCAATCAGCCCCAGCATTTT
CASSLSRGSNQPQHF
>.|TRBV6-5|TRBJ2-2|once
TGTGCCAGCAGTATGTTAGGGGTGAACACCGGGGAGCTGTTTTTT
CASSMLGVNTGELFF
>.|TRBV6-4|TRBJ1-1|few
TGTGCCACCGCGGAAACAGGTGAAGACACTGAAGCTTTCTTT
CATAETGEDTEAFF
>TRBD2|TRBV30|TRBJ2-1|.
TGTGCCTTTTCCGGGACTAGCGGGGTCAATGAGCAGTTCTTC
CAFSGTSGVNEQFF
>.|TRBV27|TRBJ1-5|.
TGTGCCAGCAGTTTAGGGAGGGGAGGCCTTGATCAGCCCCAGCATTTT
CASSLGRGGLDQPQHF
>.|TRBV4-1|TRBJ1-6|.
TGCGCCAGCAGCCGTATGGGGCGGGGGCAACTTAATTCACCCCTCCACTTT
CASSRMGRGQLNSPLHF
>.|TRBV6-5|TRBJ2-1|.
TGTGCCAGCAGCGTAGCGGTCTATGAGCAGTTCTTC
CASSVAVYEQFF